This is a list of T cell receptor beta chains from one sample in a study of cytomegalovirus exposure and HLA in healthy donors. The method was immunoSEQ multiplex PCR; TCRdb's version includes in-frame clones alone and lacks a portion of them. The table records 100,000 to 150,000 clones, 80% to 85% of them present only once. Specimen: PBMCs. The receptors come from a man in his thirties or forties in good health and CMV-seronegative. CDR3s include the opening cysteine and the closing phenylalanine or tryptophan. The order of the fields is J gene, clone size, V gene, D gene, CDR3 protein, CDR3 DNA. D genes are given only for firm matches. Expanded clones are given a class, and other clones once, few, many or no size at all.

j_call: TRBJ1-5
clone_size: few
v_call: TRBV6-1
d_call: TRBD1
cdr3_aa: CASSEWGQGSNQPQHF
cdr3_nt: TGTGCCAGCAGTGAGTGGGGACAGGGGTCAAATCAGCCCCAGCATTTT

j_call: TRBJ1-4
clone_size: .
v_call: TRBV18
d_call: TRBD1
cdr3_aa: CASSFGTANEKLFF
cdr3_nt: TGTGCCAGCTCATTCGGGACAGCTAATGAAAAACTGTTTTTT

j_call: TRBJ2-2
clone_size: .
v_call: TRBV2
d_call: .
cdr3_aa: CASSVTPQLTGELFF
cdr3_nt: TGTGCCAGCAGTGTTACCCCACAGCTCACCGGGGAGCTGTTTTTT

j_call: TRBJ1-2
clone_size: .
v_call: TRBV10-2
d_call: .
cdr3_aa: CASSFGRNYGYTF
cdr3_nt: TGCGCCAGCAGTTTTGGCAGAAACTATGGCTACACCTTC

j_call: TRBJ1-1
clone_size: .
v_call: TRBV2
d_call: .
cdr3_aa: CASSVSDTEAFF
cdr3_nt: TGTGCCAGCAGTGTTAGCGACACTGAAGCTTTCTTT

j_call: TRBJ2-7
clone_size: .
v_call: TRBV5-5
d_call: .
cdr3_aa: CASSSGTPASYEQYF
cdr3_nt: TGTGCCAGCAGCTCCGGGACACCGGCCTCCTACGAGCAGTACTTC

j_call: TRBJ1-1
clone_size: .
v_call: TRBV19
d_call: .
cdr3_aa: CASSSVQGGQGNTEAFF
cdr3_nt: TGTGCCAGTAGTAGTGTCCAAGGCGGCCAGGGGAACACTGAAGCTTTCTTT

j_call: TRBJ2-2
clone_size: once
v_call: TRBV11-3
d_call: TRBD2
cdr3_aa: CASSLDQRGRPGELFF
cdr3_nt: TGTGCCAGCAGCTTAGATCAGCGGGGGCGGCCCGGGGAGCTGTTTTTT

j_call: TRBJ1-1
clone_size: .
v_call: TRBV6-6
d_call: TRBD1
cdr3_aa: CASSSTGHRGTEAFF
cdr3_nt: TGTGCCAGCAGTTCAACGGGACACAGGGGGACTGAAGCTTTCTTT

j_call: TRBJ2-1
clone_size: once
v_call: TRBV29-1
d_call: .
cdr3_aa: CSVEELGRDSYNEQFF
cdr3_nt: TGCAGCGTTGAAGAACTCGGCAGGGACTCCTACAATGAGCAGTTCTTC

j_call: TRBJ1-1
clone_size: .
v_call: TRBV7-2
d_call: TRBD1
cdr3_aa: CASSFGTGTVSTEAFF
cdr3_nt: TGTGCCAGCAGCTTTGGGACAGGGACCGTGAGCACTGAAGCTTTCTTT

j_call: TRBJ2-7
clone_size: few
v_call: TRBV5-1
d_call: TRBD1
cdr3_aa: CASSYGTGVSYEQYF
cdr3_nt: TGCGCCAGCAGCTACGGGACAGGGGTTAGCTACGAGCAGTACTTC

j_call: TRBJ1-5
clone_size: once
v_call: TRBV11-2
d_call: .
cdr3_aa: CASSLSRDTVSVSNQPQHF
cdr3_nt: TGTGCCAGCAGCTTGAGCCGGGACACTGTTTCGGTATCAAATCAGCCCCAGCATTTT

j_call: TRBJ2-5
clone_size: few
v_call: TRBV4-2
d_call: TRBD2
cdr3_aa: CASSQENSGGPQYF
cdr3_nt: TGTGCCAGCAGCCAAGAAAATAGCGGGGGGCCCCAGTACTTC

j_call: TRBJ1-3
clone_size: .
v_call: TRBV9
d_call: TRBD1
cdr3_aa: CASSSLGQSSGNTIYF
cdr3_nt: TGTGCCAGCAGCTCGCTGGGACAGAGCTCTGGAAACACCATATATTTT

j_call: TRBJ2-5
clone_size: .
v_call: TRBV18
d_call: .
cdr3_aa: CASFLTAGETQYF
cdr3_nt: TGTGCCAGCTTCTTGACAGCCGGGGAGACCCAGTACTTC

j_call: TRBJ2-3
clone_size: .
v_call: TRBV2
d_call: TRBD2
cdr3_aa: CASSEALKVAGVQKKQADTQYF
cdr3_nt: TGTGCCAGCAGTGAAGCGCTTAAGGTAGCGGGGGTCCAAAAAAAACAAGCAGATACGCAGTATTTT

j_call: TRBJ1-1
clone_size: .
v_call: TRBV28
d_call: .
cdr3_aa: CASDPVGGTEAFF
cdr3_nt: TGTGCCAGCGATCCCGTCGGGGGCACTGAAGCTTTCTTT

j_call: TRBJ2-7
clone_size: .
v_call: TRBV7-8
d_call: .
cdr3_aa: CASSPGQSYEQYF
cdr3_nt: TGTGCCAGCAGCCCAGGACAGAGCTACGAGCAGTACTTC

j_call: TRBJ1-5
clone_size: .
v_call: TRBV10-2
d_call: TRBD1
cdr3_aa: CASRLTGEGQPQHF
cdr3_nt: TGCGCCAGCAGGCTGACAGGGGAGGGACAGCCCCAGCATTTT

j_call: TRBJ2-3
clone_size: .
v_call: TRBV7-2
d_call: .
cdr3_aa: CASSPISTDTQYF
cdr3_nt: TGTGCCAGCAGCCCCATTAGCACAGATACGCAGTATTTT

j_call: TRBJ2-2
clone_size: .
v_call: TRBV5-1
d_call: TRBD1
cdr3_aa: CASQTGGTGELFF
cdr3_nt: TGCGCCAGCCAAACAGGGGGTACCGGGGAGCTGTTTTTT

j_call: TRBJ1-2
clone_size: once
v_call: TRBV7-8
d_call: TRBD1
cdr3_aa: CASSRGQANYGYTF
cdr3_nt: TGTGCCAGCAGCCGGGGACAGGCTAACTATGGCTACACCTTC

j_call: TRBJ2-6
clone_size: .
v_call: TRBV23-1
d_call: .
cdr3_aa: CASSQSPLGPSGANGLTF
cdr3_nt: TGCGCCAGCAGTCAATCCCCCTTAGGGCCGTCTGGGGCCAACGGCCTGACTTTC

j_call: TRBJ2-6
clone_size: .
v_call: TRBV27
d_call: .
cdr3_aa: CASSRGSSGANVLTF
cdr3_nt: TGTGCCAGCAGTAGGGGAAGCTCTGGGGCCAACGTCCTGACTTTC

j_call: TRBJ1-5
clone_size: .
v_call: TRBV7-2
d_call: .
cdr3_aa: CASSRSGGNQPQHF
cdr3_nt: TGTGCCAGCAGCCGCTCGGGGGGCAATCAGCCCCAGCATTTT

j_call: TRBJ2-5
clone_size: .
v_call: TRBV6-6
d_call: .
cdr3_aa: CASSYGPGNQETQYF
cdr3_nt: TGTGCCAGCAGTTACGGCCCGGGGAACCAAGAGACCCAGTACTTC

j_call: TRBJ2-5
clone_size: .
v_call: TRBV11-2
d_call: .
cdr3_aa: CASSSGGQGGQETQYF
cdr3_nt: TGTGCCAGCAGCTCGGGGGGGCAGGGGGGCCAAGAGACCCAGTACTTC

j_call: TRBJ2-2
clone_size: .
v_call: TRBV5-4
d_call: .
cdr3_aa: CASSRGGGNTGELFF
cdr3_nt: TGTGCCAGCAGCCGGGGAGGAGGAAACACCGGGGAGCTGTTTTTT

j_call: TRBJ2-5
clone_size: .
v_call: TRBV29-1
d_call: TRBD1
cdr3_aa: CSVGGQQETQYF
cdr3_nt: TGCAGCGTTGGGGGACAGCAAGAGACCCAGTACTTC

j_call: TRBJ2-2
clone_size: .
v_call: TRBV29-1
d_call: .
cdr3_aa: CSAGSLTGELFF
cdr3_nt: TGCAGCGCAGGATCACTCACCGGGGAGCTGTTTTTT

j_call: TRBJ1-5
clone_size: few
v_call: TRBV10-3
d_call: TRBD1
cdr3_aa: CAISPTGGGNQPQHF
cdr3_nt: TGTGCCATCAGTCCTACAGGGGGCGGCAATCAGCCCCAGCATTTT

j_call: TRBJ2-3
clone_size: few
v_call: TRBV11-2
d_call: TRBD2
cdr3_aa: CASSLEGGGTDTQYF
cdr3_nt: TGTGCCAGCAGCTTAGAGGGCGGGGGAACAGATACGCAGTATTTT

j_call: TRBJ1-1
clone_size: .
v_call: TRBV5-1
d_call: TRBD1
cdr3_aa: CASSLGQGWTDTEAFF
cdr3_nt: TGCGCCAGCAGCTTGGGACAGGGGTGGACCGACACTGAAGCTTTCTTT

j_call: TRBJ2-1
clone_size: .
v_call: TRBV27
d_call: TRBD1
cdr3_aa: CASSSGGTYNEQFF
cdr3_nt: TGTGCCAGCAGTTCAGGGGGTACCTACAATGAGCAGTTCTTC

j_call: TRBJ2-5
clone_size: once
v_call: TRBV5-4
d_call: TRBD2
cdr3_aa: CASRAGTRGQETQYF
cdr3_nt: TGTGCCAGCAGAGCCGGGACTAGGGGCCAAGAGACCCAGTACTTC

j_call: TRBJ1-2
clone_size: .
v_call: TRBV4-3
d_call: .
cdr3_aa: CASSHLVTGTYLNYGYTF
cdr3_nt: TGCGCCAGCAGCCACCTTGTTACCGGGACATATCTTAACTATGGCTACACCTTC

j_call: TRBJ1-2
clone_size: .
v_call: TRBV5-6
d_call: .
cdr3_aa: CASSSSVGNYGYTF
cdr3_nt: TGTGCCAGCAGCTCGTCCGTGGGCAACTATGGCTACACCTTC

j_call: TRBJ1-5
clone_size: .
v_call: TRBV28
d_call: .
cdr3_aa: CASSLERQAGNQPQHF
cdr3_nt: TGTGCCAGCAGTTTGGAGAGACAGGCAGGCAATCAGCCCCAGCATTTT

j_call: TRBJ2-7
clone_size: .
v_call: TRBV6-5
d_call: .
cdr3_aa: CASSLGWQGGYEQYF
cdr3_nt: TGTGCCAGCAGCCTCGGATGGCAGGGGGGTTACGAGCAGTACTTC

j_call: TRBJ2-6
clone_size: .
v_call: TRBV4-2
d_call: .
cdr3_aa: CASSQEDSSGANVLTF
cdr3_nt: TGTGCCAGCAGCCAAGAGGACAGCTCTGGGGCCAACGTCCTGACTTTC

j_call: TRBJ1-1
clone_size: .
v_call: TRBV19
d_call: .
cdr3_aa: CASSIGQANTEAFF
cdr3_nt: TGTGCCAGTAGTATAGGACAGGCGAACACTGAAGCTTTCTTT

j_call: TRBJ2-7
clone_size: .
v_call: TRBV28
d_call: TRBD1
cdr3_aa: CASSATGPGYEQYF
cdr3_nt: TGTGCCAGCAGTGCGACAGGGCCGGGGTACGAGCAGTACTTC

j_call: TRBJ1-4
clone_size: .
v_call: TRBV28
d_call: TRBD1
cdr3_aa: CASSRVDRALWGKLFF
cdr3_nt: TGTGCCAGCAGTCGAGTAGACAGGGCCTTATGGGGAAAACTGTTTTTT

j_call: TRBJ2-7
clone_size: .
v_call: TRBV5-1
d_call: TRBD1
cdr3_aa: CASSLDPGQGSYEQYF
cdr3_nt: TGCGCCAGCAGCTTGGATCCGGGACAGGGGTCCTACGAGCAGTACTTC